This section outlines one T cell receptor beta chain sequence together with its context. Its specificity is unknown. These data belong to a study of OX40 agonist ivuxolimab in advanced cancers. Study in general: Intravenous ivuxolimab at 0.01 to 10 mg/kg was given to patients every 2 weeks. Three individuals attained partial responses, comprising one hepatocellular carcinoma case and two cutaneous melanoma cases. Among those enrolled, mean age was around 55 years (range roughly 23 to 90) and approximately 80% were male. Study findings and constraints: Clonal expansion in partial responders at 0.1-3.0 mg/kg ranked among the lowest.

This CDR3 region has 13 residues. The V gene lost 5 bases and the J gene lost 4 bases, with 6 bases spanning the gap. Per the germline V gene, CDR1 is MDHEN and CDR2 is SYDVKM. The data were produced by immunoSEQ multiplex PCR, yet TCRdb's version contains in-frame clones alone and is incomplete. This table has about 50,000 clones, over 70% appearing once. The material was CD4+ or CD8+ T cells sorted from blood, obtained in a trial of the OX40 agonist ivuxolimab. The chain joins TRBV28 to TRBJ2-6, with no clear D. This TCR was recovered from an adult with an advanced solid tumor such as melanoma, head and neck, liver or kidney cancer. The CDR3: CASSLVGANVLTF. CDR3 coding DNA: TGTGCCAGCAGTCTTGTGGGGGCCAACGTCCTGACTTTC.